The subject of this entry is one TCR beta chain. The source of the sample is a study of T cells after yellow fever vaccination. By 5'RACE template switching, TCR cDNA was produced, with a universal primer site and UMIs added in the process. TCRdb called the 5' RACE reads again in MiXCR, with one record for every CDR3 protein. The sample lists some 350,000 distinct CDR3 sequences; about 4% were seen once. V lost 5 bases and J lost 1, with 13 bases in between. This CDR3 has 15 amino acids. From germline, CDR1 is SGHAT and CDR2 FQNNGV. The genes are TRBV11-2 and TRBJ2-3; D not resolved. The material was PBMCs, obtained 5 days after the yellow fever booster vaccination. The sequence was obtained from a man younger than 35 who received the YFV17D yellow fever vaccine. The CDR3 region is CASSPTFAGTDTQYF. In DNA, the CDR3 is TGTGCCAGCAGCCCGACCTTTGCGGGCACAGATACGCAGTATTTT.